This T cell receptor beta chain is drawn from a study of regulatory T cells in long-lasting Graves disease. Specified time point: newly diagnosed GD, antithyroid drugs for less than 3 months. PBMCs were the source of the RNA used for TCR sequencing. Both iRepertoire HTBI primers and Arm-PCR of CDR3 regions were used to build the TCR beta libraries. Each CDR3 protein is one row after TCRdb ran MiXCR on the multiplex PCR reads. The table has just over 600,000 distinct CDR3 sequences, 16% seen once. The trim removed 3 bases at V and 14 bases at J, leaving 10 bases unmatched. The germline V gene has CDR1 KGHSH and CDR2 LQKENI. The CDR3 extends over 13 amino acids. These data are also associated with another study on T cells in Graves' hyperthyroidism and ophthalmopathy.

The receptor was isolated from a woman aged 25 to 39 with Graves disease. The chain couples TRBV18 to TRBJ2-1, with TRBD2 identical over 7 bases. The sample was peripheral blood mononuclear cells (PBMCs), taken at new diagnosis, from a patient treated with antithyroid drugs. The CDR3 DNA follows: TGTGCCAGCTCACCCCCCGTCGGGGAGGGTAAGTTCTTC. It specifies CASSPPVGEGKFF.